This T cell receptor (beta chain) was recovered during a study of T cell responses to AZD1222 COVID-19 vaccine. Analysis merged second doses at about 4 or about 12 weeks. With 5 bases clipped from V and 6 bases from J, the junction kept 9 bases outside the gene matches. The CDR3 has 17 amino acids. Germline loops: CDR1 SGHAT, CDR2 FQNNGV. Profiling relied on immunoSEQ multiplex PCR, and the TCRdb table lists in-frame clones only, not all of them. The table has some 150,000 clones, approximately 90% seen once; the top ten hold under 4%. Notes on this clone: Its antigen is currently unknown.

Overall study findings and caveats: Elevations in Spike-specific TCR breadth and depth followed administration of two AZD1222 doses. It should be noted that donors were predominantly white British and more often female, and clonal diversity was possibly underestimated.

V gene TRBV11-2 combines with J gene TRBJ2-2, with 13 positions matching TRBD2. The sequence was obtained from an adult who received the AZD1222 COVID-19 vaccine. Sequencing used peripheral blood, obtained 28 days after the second AZD1222 dose. The CDR3 bases are TGTGCCAGCAGCCCCCAAACTAGCGGGAGGGCCTCCGGGGAGCTGTTTTTT. Its translation is CASSPQTSGRASGELFF.